This section outlines one T cell receptor (beta chain) sequence together with its context. The CDR3 runs 15 residues. Germline V gene data show CDR1 as MNHNS and CDR2 as SASEGT. Trimming at V came to 0 bases and at J to 4 bases, leaving 4 bases not matched to a gene. This sample was taken from a study of brain T cells in children with intractable seizures. Libraries were prepared by immunoSEQ multiplex PCR; TCRdb keeps only in-frame clonotypes and omits some of them. The top ten hold 3.8% of the sample, which has 110,000 or so clones, 90% to 95% seen once. The receptor's source is a boy under two years old with hemimegalencephaly and intractable seizures. This sample comprised peripheral blood, obtained at surgery. This chain joins TRBV6-1 and TRBJ2-5, with TRBD2 matching over 8 bases. CDR3 protein: CASSEARLAGETQYF. The CDR3 DNA follows: TGTGCCAGCAGTGAAGCGCGCCTAGCGGGAGAGACCCAGTACTTC.